This is a list of T cell receptor beta chains from one sample in a study of early T cells in non-severe SARS-CoV-2 infection. TCRdb re-called the 5' RACE reads with MiXCR, one entry per CDR3 protein. In the table there are about 80,000 distinct CDR3 sequences, approximately 12% of which are singletons. This specimen was whole blood, taken at baseline. The receptors come from an adult who was a healthcare worker with PCR-confirmed SARS-CoV-2 infection or an uninfected control (not recorded which). The donor label of this sample is uncertain. CDR3s include the opening cysteine and the closing phenylalanine or tryptophan. D genes are given only for firm matches. Rows may omit the clone size; those that give it use once, few, many or a size class.

j_call	v_call	d_call	clone_size	cdr3_aa	cdr3_nt
TRBJ2-7	TRBV9	NA	few	CASSSGDFDYEQYF	TGTGCCAGCTCCAGTGGGGACTTCGACTACGAGCAGTACTTC
TRBJ2-3	TRBV4-3	NA	NA	CASSHETLDTQYF	TGCGCCAGCAGCCATGAGACTCTAGATACGCAGTATTTT
TRBJ2-1	TRBV28	TRBD2	many	CASSPRLWRENWEQFF	TGTGCCAGCAGTCCCCGACTATGGCGGGAGAATTGGGAGCAGTTCTTC
TRBJ1-1	TRBV11-2	NA	NA	CASSLVLGERTEAFF	TGTGCCAGCAGCCTGGTCTTGGGGGAAAGGACTGAAGCTTTCTTT
TRBJ1-6	TRBV6-5	NA	few	CASSDRQSSYNSPLHF	TGTGCCAGCAGCGACCGACAGAGCTCCTATAATTCACCCCTCCACTTT
TRBJ2-3	TRBV27	NA	many	CASSLMAFSSTDTQYF	TGTGCCAGCAGTTTAATGGCGTTCTCTAGCACAGATACGCAGTATTTT
TRBJ2-7	TRBV6-2/TRBV6-3	NA	NA	CASSNRQGAYEQYF	TGTGCCAGCAGCAACCGCCAAGGGGCCTACGAGCAGTACTTC
TRBJ1-3	TRBV29-1	NA	few	CSVVDHSTIYF	TGCAGCGTTGTTGACCATTCGACCATATATTTT
TRBJ1-3	TRBV18	NA	NA	CASSPAGTPGNTIYF	TGTGCCAGCTCACCAGCGGGGACCCCTGGAAACACCATATATTTT
TRBJ1-4	TRBV11-3	NA	many	CASSFNEKLFF	TGTGCCAGCAGCTTTAATGAAAAACTGTTTTTT
TRBJ2-1	TRBV12-3/TRBV12-4	TRBD2	NA	CASSLAGPDEQFF	TGTGCCAGCAGCCTAGCGGGCCCTGATGAGCAGTTCTTC
TRBJ2-5	TRBV14	TRBD1	few	CASSQDRAGGKTQYF	TGTGCCAGCAGCCAAGATCGGGCAGGGGGAAAGACCCAGTACTTC
TRBJ2-2	TRBV7-2	NA	few	CASSLLPGQNTGELFF	TGTGCCAGCAGCCTCCTCCCAGGACAGAACACCGGGGAGCTGTTTTTT
TRBJ1-2	TRBV18	NA	NA	CASSPEVHSYLYGYTF	TGTGCCAGCTCACCCGAAGTACATAGCTACCTATATGGCTACACCTTC
TRBJ2-1	TRBV6-5	TRBD1	NA	CASSYSIPGQGYAYNEQFF	TGTGCCAGCAGTTACTCGATCCCAGGACAGGGGTACGCCTACAATGAGCAGTTCTTC
TRBJ1-2	TRBV19	NA	few	CASIPTTDNYGYTF	TGTGCCAGTATCCCTACGACAGACAACTATGGCTACACCTTC
TRBJ2-1	TRBV2	TRBD1	NA	CASSEGTGGYEQFF	TGTGCCAGCAGTGAAGGGACAGGGGGCTATGAGCAGTTCTTC
TRBJ2-7	TRBV2	NA	few	CASSQPDWAVNEQYF	TGTGCCAGCAGTCAACCGGACTGGGCGGTGAACGAGCAGTACTTC
TRBJ2-1	TRBV25-1	NA	many	CASRLAIYNEQFF	TGTGCCAGCAGACTAGCTATATACAATGAGCAGTTCTTC
TRBJ2-7	TRBV5-1	NA	few	CASSLTPSPEQYF	TGCGCCAGCAGCTTGACGCCGTCCCCAGAGCAGTACTTC
TRBJ2-7	TRBV27	TRBD2	NA	CASRGTSGSSDEQYF	TGTGCCAGCAGGGGGACTAGCGGGAGTTCCGACGAGCAGTACTTC
TRBJ2-5	TRBV12-3/TRBV12-4	TRBD1	few	CASSSGTGGETQYF	TGTGCCAGCAGTTCGGGGACAGGAGGAGAGACCCAGTACTTC
TRBJ1-2	TRBV25-1	NA	NA	CASSEEGYGYTF	TGTGCCAGCAGTGAGGAGGGCTATGGCTACACCTTC
TRBJ2-3	TRBV4-3	TRBD2	NA	CASSQDPGLAGTDTQYF	TGCGCCAGCAGCCAAGACCCGGGACTAGCGGGCACAGATACGCAGTATTTT
TRBJ2-2	TRBV5-5	NA	NA	CASSLYDGELFF	TGTGCCAGCAGCTTGTATGATGGGGAGCTGTTTTTT
TRBJ1-6	TRBV12-3/TRBV12-4	NA	many	CASRPTAYNSPLHF	TGTGCCAGCAGACCGACAGCCTATAATTCACCCCTCCACTTT
TRBJ1-5	TRBV6-6	TRBD1	few	CASTQTDRGLSNQPQHF	TGTGCCAGCACCCAGACAGACAGGGGGCTTAGCAATCAGCCCCAGCATTTT
TRBJ2-5	TRBV5-1	TRBD1	NA	CASSRGQQETQYF	TGCGCCAGCAGCAGGGGACAGCAAGAGACCCAGTACTTC
TRBJ2-7	TRBV5-6	TRBD1	NA	CASSWTGEGEQYF	TGTGCCAGCAGCTGGACAGGAGAGGGCGAGCAGTACTTC
TRBJ2-7	TRBV6-2/TRBV6-3	NA	few	CASSYSPRDYEQYF	TGTGCCAGCAGTTACTCACCCAGGGACTACGAGCAGTACTTC
TRBJ2-3	TRBV5-1	NA	NA	CASSIGGGSADTQYF	TGCGCCAGCAGCATTGGAGGGGGTAGCGCAGATACGCAGTATTTT
TRBJ2-3	TRBV24-1	TRBD2	many	CATSDPGLAGGDTQYF	TGTGCCACCAGTGATCCGGGACTAGCCGGAGGAGATACGCAGTATTTT
TRBJ2-5	TRBV15	NA	few	CATSIRETQYF	TGTGCCACCAGCATCAGAGAGACCCAGTACTTC
TRBJ1-4	TRBV7-2	NA	few	CASSIRGRDEKLFF	TGTGCCAGCAGCATAAGGGGTCGGGATGAAAAACTGTTTTTT
TRBJ2-3	TRBV29-1	NA	NA	CSVEPQDTDTQYF	TGCAGCGTCGAACCCCAAGACACAGATACGCAGTATTTT
TRBJ2-3	TRBV7-9	NA	few	CASSIPLTIPGQDTQYF	TGTGCCAGCAGCATCCCCCTGACCATTCCGGGACAAGATACGCAGTATTTT
TRBJ1-1	TRBV20-1	NA	few	CSARGGVTEAFF	TGCAGTGCTAGAGGTGGGGTCACTGAAGCTTTCTTT
TRBJ2-3	TRBV4-1	NA	few	CASSQGAMYSDTQYF	TGCGCCAGCAGCCAAGGGGCAATGTATTCCGATACGCAGTATTTT
TRBJ2-1	TRBV20-1	TRBD1	many	CSARDFRGRVNEQFF	TGCAGTGCTAGAGATTTCAGGGGGCGAGTCAATGAGCAGTTCTTC
TRBJ2-3	TRBV5-6	NA	NA	CASSSGSRPDF	TGTGCCAGCAGCTCCGGATCCCGCCCGGATTTT
TRBJ2-1	TRBV7-2	TRBD2	many	CASSLKPGTSGHNEQFF	TGTGCCAGCAGCTTAAAACCCGGGACTAGCGGTCACAATGAGCAGTTCTTC
TRBJ1-1	TRBV24-1	NA	few	CATSVLTEDKTNTEAFF	TGTGCCACCAGTGTCTTGACCGAGGACAAGACTAACACTGAAGCTTTCTTT
TRBJ2-2	TRBV19	NA	NA	CASSIVDTGELFF	TGTGCCAGTAGTATAGTTGACACCGGGGAGCTGTTTTTT
TRBJ2-7	TRBV29-1	NA	few	CSVVVAPSSYEQYF	TGCAGCGTTGTCGTGGCGCCAAGCTCCTACGAGCAGTACTTC
TRBJ2-1	TRBV12-3/TRBV12-4	NA	many	CASSFFLKQFF	TGTGCCAGCAGTTTCTTTTTGAAGCAGTTCTTC
TRBJ2-5	TRBV20-1	TRBD2	many	CSARRRLAGVETQYF	TGCAGTGCTAGAAGAAGGCTAGCGGGAGTAGAGACCCAGTACTTC